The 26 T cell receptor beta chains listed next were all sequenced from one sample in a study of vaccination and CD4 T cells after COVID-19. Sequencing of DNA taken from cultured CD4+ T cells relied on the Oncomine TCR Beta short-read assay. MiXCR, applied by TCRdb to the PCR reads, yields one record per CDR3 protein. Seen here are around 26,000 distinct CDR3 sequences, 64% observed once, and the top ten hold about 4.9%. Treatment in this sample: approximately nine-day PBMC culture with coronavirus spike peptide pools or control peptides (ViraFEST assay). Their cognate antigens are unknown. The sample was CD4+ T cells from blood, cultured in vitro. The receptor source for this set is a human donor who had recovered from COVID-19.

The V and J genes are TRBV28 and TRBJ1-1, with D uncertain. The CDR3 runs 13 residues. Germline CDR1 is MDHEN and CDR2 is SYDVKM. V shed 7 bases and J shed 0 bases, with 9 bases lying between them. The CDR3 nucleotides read TGTGCCAGCAATACGATAATGAACACTGAAGCTTTCTTT. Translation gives CASNTIMNTEAFF.

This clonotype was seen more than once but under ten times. CDR3 sequence: CASSDLTLAGVSAYEQYF. CDR3 DNA: TGTGCCAGCAGCGATTTGACATTAGCGGGAGTATCTGCCTACGAGCAGTACTTC. The chain links TRBV7-2 to TRBJ2-7; 9 bases match TRBD2. Per the germline V gene, CDR1 is SGHTA and CDR2 is FQGNSA. The CDR3 is 18 residues long. The J segment lost 2 bases and the V segment lost 5 bases, leaving 16 bases of the junction unmatched.

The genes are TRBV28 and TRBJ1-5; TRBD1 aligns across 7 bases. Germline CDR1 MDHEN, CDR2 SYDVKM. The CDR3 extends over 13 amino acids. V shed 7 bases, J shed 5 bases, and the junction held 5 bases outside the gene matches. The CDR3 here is CASTRGGDQPQHF. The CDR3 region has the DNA TGTGCCAGCACCAGGGGGGGGGATCAGCCCCAGCATTTT.

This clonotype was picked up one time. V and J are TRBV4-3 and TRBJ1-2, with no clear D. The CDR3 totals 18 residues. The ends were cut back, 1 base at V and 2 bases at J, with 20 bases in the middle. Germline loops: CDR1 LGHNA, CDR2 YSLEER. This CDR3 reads CASSQGGPYLAVNYGYTF. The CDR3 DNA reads TGCGCCAGCAGCCAAGGCGGGCCCTACTTAGCCGTAAACTATGGCTACACCTTC.

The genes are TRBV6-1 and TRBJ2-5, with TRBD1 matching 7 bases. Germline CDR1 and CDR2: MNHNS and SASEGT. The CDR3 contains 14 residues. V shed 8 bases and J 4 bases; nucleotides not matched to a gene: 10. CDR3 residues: CASSGSTGAETQYF. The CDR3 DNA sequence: TGTGCCAGCTCCGGTTCTACAGGGGCAGAGACCCAGTACTTC.

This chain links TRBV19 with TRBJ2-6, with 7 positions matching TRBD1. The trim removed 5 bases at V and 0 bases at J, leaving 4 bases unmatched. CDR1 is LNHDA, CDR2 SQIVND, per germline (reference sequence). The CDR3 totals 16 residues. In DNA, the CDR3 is TGTGCCAGTAGTCTTGGGACAGTCTCTGGGGCCAACGTCCTGACTTTC. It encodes CASSLGTVSGANVLTF.

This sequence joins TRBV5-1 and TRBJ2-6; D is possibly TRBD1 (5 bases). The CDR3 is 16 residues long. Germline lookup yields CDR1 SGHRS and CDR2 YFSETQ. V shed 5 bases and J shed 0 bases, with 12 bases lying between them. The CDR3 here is CASSSTDFSGANVLTF. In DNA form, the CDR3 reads TGCGCCAGCAGTTCGACAGATTTCTCTGGGGCCAACGTCCTGACTTTC.

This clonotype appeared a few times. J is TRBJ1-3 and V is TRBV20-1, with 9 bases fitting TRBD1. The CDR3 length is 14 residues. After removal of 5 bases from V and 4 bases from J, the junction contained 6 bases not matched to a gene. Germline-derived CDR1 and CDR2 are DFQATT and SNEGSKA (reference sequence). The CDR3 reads CSAGTGNVGNTIYF. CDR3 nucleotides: TGCAGTGCTGGGACAGGGAATGTGGGAAACACCATATATTTT.

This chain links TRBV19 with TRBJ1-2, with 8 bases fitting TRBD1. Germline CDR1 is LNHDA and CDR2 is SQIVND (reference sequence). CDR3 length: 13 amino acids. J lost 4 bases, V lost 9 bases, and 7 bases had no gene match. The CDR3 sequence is CASTPDRAYGYTF. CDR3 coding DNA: TGTGCCAGCACCCCGGACAGGGCCTATGGCTACACCTTC. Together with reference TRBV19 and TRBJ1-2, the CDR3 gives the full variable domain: DGGITQSPKYLFRKEGQNVTLSCEQNLNHDAMYWYRQDPGQGLRLIYYSQIVNDFQKGDIAEGYSVSREKKESFPLTVTSAQKNPTAFYLCASTPDRAYGYTFGSGTRLTVV.

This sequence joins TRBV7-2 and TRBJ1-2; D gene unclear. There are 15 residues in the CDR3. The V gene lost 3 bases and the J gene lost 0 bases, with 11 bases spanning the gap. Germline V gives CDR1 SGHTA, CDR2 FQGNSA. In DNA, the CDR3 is TGTGCCAGCAGCTTTAAGTACAGCTCTAACTATGGCTACACCTTC. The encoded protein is CASSFKYSSNYGYTF. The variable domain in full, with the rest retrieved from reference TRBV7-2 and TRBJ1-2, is GAGVSQSPSNKVTEKGKDVELRCDPISGHTALYWYRQSLGQGLEFLIYFQGNSAPDKSGLPSDRFSAERTGGSVSTLTIQRTQQEDSAVYLCASSFKYSSNYGYTFGSGTRLTVV.

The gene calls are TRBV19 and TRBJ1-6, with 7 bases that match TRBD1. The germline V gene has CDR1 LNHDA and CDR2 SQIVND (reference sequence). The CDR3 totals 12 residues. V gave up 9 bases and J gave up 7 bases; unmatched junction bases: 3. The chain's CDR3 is CARDRANSPLHF. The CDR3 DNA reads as TGTGCCAGAGACAGGGCCAATTCACCCCTCCACTTT. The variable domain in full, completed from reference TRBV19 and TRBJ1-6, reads DGGITQSPKYLFRKEGQNVTLSCEQNLNHDAMYWYRQDPGQGLRLIYYSQIVNDFQKGDIAEGYSVSREKKESFPLTVTSAQKNPTAFYLCARDRANSPLHFGNGTRLTVT.

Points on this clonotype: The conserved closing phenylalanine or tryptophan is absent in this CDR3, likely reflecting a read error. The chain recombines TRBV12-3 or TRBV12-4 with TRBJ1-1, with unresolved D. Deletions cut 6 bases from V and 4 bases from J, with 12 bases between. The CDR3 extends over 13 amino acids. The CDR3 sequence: CASSGTWGTEAFL. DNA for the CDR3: TGTGCCAGCAGCGGAACATGGGGCACTGAAGCTTTCCTT.

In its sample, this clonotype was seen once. CDR3: CASMGGGSGKISYNEQFF. The DNA for the CDR3 is TGTGCCAGCATGGGGGGAGGTAGCGGAAAGATCTCCTACAATGAGCAGTTCTTC. The V call is TRBV6-1, the J call TRBJ2-1, with a weak D call TRBD2 (6 bases). V lost 7 bases and J lost 0, with 22 bases in between. CDR1 and CDR2 from the germline V gene are MNHNS and SASEGT. The CDR3 loop spans 18 amino acids.

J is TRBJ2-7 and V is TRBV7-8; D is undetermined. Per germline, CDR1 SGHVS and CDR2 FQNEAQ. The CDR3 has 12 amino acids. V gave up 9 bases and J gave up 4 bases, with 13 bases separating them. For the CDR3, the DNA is TGTGCCAGTAGTCTTGCTAGGTACGAGCAGTACTTC. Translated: CASSLARYEQYF.

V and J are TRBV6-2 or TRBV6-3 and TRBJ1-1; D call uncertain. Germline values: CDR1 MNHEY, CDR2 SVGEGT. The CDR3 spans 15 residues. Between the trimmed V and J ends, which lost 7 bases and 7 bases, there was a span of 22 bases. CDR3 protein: CASTPATRARGEAFF. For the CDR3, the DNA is TGTGCCAGCACACCAGCAACAAGGGCCCGAGGTGAAGCTTTCTTT.

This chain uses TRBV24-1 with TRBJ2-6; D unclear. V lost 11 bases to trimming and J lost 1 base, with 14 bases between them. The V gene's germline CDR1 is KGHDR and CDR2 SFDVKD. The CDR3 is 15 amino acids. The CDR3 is CAILEAGSGANVLTF. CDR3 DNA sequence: TGTGCCATATTAGAGGCTGGGTCTGGGGCCAACGTCCTGACTTTC.

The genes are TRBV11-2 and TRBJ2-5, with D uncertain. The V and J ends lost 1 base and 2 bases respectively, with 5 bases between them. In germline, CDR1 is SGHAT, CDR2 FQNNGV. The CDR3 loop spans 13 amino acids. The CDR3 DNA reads TGTGCCAGCAGCTTAGGCCGGCAAGAGACCCAGTACTTC. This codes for CASSLGRQETQYF.

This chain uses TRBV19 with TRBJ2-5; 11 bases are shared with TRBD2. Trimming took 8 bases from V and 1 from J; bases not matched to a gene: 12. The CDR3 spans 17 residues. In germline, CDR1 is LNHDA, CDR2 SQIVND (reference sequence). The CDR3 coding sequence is TGTGCCAGTGGGATCACGCGGACTAGCGGGTTCCAAGAGACCCAGTACTTC. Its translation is CASGITRTSGFQETQYF.

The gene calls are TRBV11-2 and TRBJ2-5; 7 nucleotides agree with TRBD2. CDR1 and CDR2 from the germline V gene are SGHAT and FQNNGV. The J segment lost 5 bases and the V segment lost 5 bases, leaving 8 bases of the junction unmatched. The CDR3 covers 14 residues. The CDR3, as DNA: TGTGCCAGCAGCCGTGTGGCGGGAGAGGAGACCCAGTACTTC. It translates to CASSRVAGEETQYF.

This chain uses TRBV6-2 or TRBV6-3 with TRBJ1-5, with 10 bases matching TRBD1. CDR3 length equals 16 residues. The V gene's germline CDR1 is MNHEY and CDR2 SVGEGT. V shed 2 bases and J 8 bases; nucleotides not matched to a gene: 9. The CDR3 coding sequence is TGTGCCAGCAGTTACATCCGGTTGACAGGGGGCGAGCCCCAGCATTTT. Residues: CASSYIRLTGGEPQHF.

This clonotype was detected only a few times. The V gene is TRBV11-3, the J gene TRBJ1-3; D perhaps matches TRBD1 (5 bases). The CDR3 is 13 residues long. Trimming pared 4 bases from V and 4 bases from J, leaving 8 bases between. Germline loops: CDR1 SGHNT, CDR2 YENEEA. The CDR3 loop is CASSSGAGNTIYF. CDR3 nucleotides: TGTGCCAGCAGCTCCGGGGCGGGAAACACCATATATTTT.

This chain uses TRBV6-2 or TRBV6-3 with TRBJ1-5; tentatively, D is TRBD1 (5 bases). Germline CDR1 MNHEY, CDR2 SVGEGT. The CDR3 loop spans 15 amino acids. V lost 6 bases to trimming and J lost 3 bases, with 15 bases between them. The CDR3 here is CASSLRDSINQPQHF. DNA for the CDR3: TGTGCCAGCAGCCTCCGGGACTCTATCAATCAGCCCCAGCATTTT.

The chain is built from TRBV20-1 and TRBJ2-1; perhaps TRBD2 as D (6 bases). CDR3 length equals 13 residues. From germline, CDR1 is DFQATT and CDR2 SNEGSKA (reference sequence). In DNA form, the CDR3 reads TGCAGCGGGGGAAGCACCACCCAGAGTGAGCAGTTCTTC. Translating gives CSGGSTTQSEQFF.

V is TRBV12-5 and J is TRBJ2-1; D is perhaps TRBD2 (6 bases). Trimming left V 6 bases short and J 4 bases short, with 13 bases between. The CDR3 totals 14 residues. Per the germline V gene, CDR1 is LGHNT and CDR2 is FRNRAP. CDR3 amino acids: CASGPGGVYNEQFF. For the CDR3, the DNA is TGTGCTAGTGGCCCCGGCGGGGTATACAATGAGCAGTTCTTC.

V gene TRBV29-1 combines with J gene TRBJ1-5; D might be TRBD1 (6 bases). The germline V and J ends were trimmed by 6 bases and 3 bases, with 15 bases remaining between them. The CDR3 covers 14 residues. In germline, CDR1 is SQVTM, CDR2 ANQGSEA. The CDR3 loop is CSVLLDSPNQPQHF. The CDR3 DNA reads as TGCAGCGTGCTACTGGACAGCCCCAATCAGCCCCAGCATTTT.

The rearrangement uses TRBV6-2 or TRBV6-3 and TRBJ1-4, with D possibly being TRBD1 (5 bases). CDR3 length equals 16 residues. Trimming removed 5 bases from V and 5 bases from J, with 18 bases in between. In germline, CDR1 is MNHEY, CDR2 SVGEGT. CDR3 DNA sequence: TGTGCCAGCAGTGCCTTTGGGACCGGCCTCAATGAAAAACTGTTTTTT. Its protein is CASSAFGTGLNEKLFF.